These 24 T cell receptor beta chains came from one sample sequenced in a study of beta chain features in type 1 diabetes. The study reverse transcribed the entire isolated RNA, so it sequenced expressed TCRB transcripts. Assay: immunoSEQ multiplex PCR; the TCRdb copy retains only in-frame clones and omits some. The sample consists of 200,000 to 250,000 clones, roughly 9.6% of them appearing once. Sequenced input: naive CD4+ T cells from blood. The receptor source for this set is a young woman in good health.

The chain joins TRBV6-4 to TRBJ2-3, with 10 positions matching TRBD2. Unmatched junction bases numbered 5, after V lost 4 bases and J lost 1 base. The V gene's germline CDR1 is MRHNA and CDR2 SNTAGT. CDR3 length: 16 amino acids. The CDR3: CASSVALAGGTDTQYF. The CDR3 DNA reads TGTGCCAGCAGTGTCGCCCTAGCGGGGGGCACAGATACGCAGTATTTT.

The V call is TRBV6-6, the J call TRBJ2-5; 8 nucleotides align to TRBD1. V was clipped by 5 bases and J by 5 bases; unmatched bases: 7. The CDR3 has 14 residues. Germline values: CDR1 MNHNY, CDR2 SVGAGI (reference sequence). The CDR3 loop is CASSEQGAQETQYF. The CDR3 DNA follows: TGTGCCAGCAGTGAGCAGGGGGCGCAGGAGACCCAGTACTTC.

This clone turned up a few times. The chain uses TRBV5-1 and TRBJ1-1, with 7 bases fitting TRBD1. Germline CDR1 and CDR2: SGHRS and YFSETQ. The CDR3 extends over 13 amino acids. Trimming cost V 2 bases and J 4 bases; bases outside gene matches: 2. This chain's CDR3 is CASSFRTGTEAFF. The CDR3 DNA reads as TGCGCCAGCAGCTTTAGGACAGGCACTGAAGCTTTCTTT.

Remarks on this clone: The same CDR3 also results from other DNA sequences found in this sample. The chain employs TRBV9 and TRBJ1-2; D possibly corresponds to TRBD1 (5 bases). This CDR3 spans 14 amino acids. CDR1 is SGDLS, CDR2 YYNGEE, per germline. V was trimmed by 0 bases and J by 2 bases, leaving 8 bases between them. The CDR3 is CASSVGRGNYGYTF. The CDR3 DNA is TGTGCCAGCAGCGTAGGTCGGGGGAACTATGGCTACACCTTC. Full variable domain (rest looked up from reference TRBV9 and TRBJ1-2): DSGVTQTPKHLITATGQRVTLRCSPRSGDLSVYWYQQSLDQGLQFLIQYYNGEERAKGNILERFSAQQFPDLHSELNLSSLELGDSALYFCASSVGRGNYGYTFGSGTRLTVV.

The chain joins TRBV4-1 to TRBJ1-5, with D possibly matching TRBD1 (5 bases). The CDR3 extends over 15 amino acids. The V end lost 1 base, the J end lost 2 bases, and 9 bases lay between the germline ends. Germline CDR1 MGHRA, CDR2 YSYEKL. CDR3 in DNA: TGCGCCAGCAGCCAAGGCCAGGGTCGCAATCAGCCCCAGCATTTT. Residues: CASSQGQGRNQPQHF.

This rearrangement joins TRBV4-1 to TRBJ2-7; no clear D. The V gene lost 0 bases and the J gene lost 2 bases, with 17 bases spanning the gap. Per germline, CDR1 MGHRA and CDR2 YSYEKL. The CDR3 runs to 17 residues. CDR3 in DNA: TGCGCCAGCAGCCAAGATCCTCAGGCAGCCAAACCCTACGAGCAGTACTTC. It codes for CASSQDPQAAKPYEQYF.

This clone was observed a few times. The gene calls are TRBV5-1 and TRBJ1-1; 9 bases map to TRBD1. The CDR3 length is 16 residues. Germline CDR1 is SGHRS and CDR2 is YFSETQ. V lost 4 bases to trimming and J lost 2 bases; unmatched junction nucleotides: 9. DNA for the CDR3: TGCGCCAGCAGCCTCGGGACAGGGAGGGCCAACACTGAAGCTTTCTTT. Protein product: CASSLGTGRANTEAFF. Looking up the rest from reference TRBV5-1 and TRBJ1-1 gives the full variable domain: KAGVTQTPRYLIKTRGQQVTLSCSPISGHRSVSWYQQTPGQGLQFLFEYFSETQRNKGNFPGRFSGRQFSNSRSEMNVSTLELGDSALYLCASSLGTGRANTEAFFGQGTRLTVV.

This clone was recorded a few times. The CDR3 is CASSQPISGGASGTDTQYF. The DNA of the CDR3 is TGCGCCAGCAGCCAACCTATTAGCGGGGGGGCCTCTGGCACAGATACGCAGTATTTT. The chain couples TRBV4-1 to TRBJ2-3, with 11 bases fitting TRBD2. V lost 2 bases and J lost 1; bases outside the gene matches: 11. This CDR3 has 19 residues. Germline V lookup: CDR1 MGHRA, CDR2 YSYEKL.

The V call is TRBV2, the J call TRBJ2-3, with 9 bases aligning to TRBD2. The CDR3 runs 15 residues. Germline loops: CDR1 SNHLY, CDR2 FYNNEI. The V segment lost 6 bases and the J segment 7 bases; nucleotides outside the gene matches: 11. CDR3 coding DNA: TGTGCCAGCAGCCCCAGAGGCGGGGGGGCATATACGCAGTATTTT. Translation: CASSPRGGGAYTQYF.

This clone was picked up a small number of times. The chain joins TRBV15 to TRBJ2-2, with TRBD1 matching 9 bases. V was pared by 3 bases and J by 6 bases, with 8 bases of the junction left unmatched. Germline V gene data show CDR1 as LNHNV and CDR2 as YYDKDF (reference sequence). The CDR3 loop spans 16 amino acids. The CDR3 region is CATSSTGGGFPGELFF. The CDR3 coding sequence is TGTGCCACCAGCAGTACAGGGGGCGGATTCCCCGGGGAGCTGTTTTTT. Looking up the rest from reference TRBV15 and TRBJ2-2 gives the full variable domain: DAMVIQNPRYQVTQFGKPVTLSCSQTLNHNVMYWYQQKSSQAPKLLFHYYDKDFNNEADTPDNFQSRRPNTSFCFLDIRSPGLGDTAMYLCATSSTGGGFPGELFFGEGSRLTVL.

The V gene is TRBV14, the J gene TRBJ2-3, with D tentatively TRBD2 (6 bases). Germline CDR1 is SGHDN and CDR2 is FVKESK. This CDR3 contains 15 residues. The germline V and J ends were trimmed by 4 bases and 2 bases, with 13 bases remaining between them. CDR3 coding DNA: TGTGCCAGCAGCCGGAGACTAGTGCACACAGATACGCAGTATTTT. This translates into CASSRRLVHTDTQYF.

This clone appeared a few times. This chain links TRBV4-2 with TRBJ1-2; 12 bases match TRBD1. CDR1 and CDR2 (germline): LGHNA, YNFKEQ. The CDR3 is 19 amino acids. The V gene end was trimmed by 0 bases and the J gene end by 6 bases; junction bases not matched to a gene: 14. In nucleotides, the CDR3 is TGTGCCAGCAGCCAAGATCGGATTCTCTGGGGACAGGGGGCAGATGGCTACACCTTC. Encoded protein: CASSQDRILWGQGADGYTF.

At least ten counts were recorded for this clone. The V call is TRBV11-1, the J call TRBJ2-3; the D gene is possibly TRBD2 (5 bases). V shed 3 bases and J shed 3 bases, with 10 bases lying between them. The CDR3 has 14 residues. CDR1 and CDR2 from the germline V gene are SGHAT and FQDESV (reference sequence). The CDR3 spells CASSFVPGTDTQYF. The CDR3 nucleotides are TGTGCCAGCAGCTTCGTCCCGGGAACAGATACGCAGTATTTT.

This clone was counted between two and nine times. The chain combines TRBV6-5 with TRBJ2-1, with a weak D call TRBD2 (5 bases). Per the germline V gene, CDR1 is MNHEY and CDR2 is SVGAGI. The CDR3 is 13 residues long. V was clipped by 6 bases and J by 0 bases, with 6 bases between them. The CDR3 protein is CASSRGSYNEQFF. The CDR3 region has the DNA TGTGCCAGCAGCCGGGGCTCCTACAATGAGCAGTTCTTC.

J is TRBJ2-7 and V is TRBV5-1; D is possibly TRBD2 (6 bases). The germline V gene has CDR1 SGHRS and CDR2 YFSETQ. This CDR3 contains 14 residues. Between the trimmed V and J ends, which lost 0 bases and 2 bases, there was a span of 9 bases. The chain's CDR3 is CASSLEGGTYEQYF. The CDR3 bases are TGCGCCAGCAGCTTGGAGGGAGGTACCTACGAGCAGTACTTC.

This clone has just a few counts. CDR3 nucleotide sequence: TGTGCCATGTCTAGCGGGATGATAGATACGCAGTATTTT. Its protein is CAMSSGMIDTQYF. This chain joins TRBV10-3 and TRBJ2-3; 9 nucleotides align to TRBD2. V lost 9 bases to trimming and J lost 5 bases; unmatched junction nucleotides: 6. The germline V gene encodes CDR1 ENHRY and CDR2 SYGVKD. The CDR3 runs 13 residues.

V usage is TRBV7-9 and J usage is TRBJ2-3, with D possibly TRBD1 on 5 matching bases. Germline CDR1 SEHNR, CDR2 FQNEAQ (reference sequence). There are 14 residues in the CDR3. V lost 5 bases and J lost 9, with 18 bases in between. The CDR3 DNA is TGTGCCAGCAGCCCGCTATCCAGGGTTGACACGCAGTATTTT. It codes for CASSPLSRVDTQYF.

This clone was detected a few times. This chain links TRBV30 with TRBJ1-5; perhaps TRBD1 as D (5 bases). V shed 0 bases and J shed 6 bases, with 15 bases lying between them. CDR1 and CDR2 (germline): GTSNPN, SVGIG (reference sequence). This CDR3 is 15 amino acids long. CDR3 protein: CAWSVGQKRGQPQHF. The CDR3 DNA follows: TGTGCCTGGAGTGTAGGTCAGAAAAGGGGTCAGCCCCAGCATTTT.

The V and J genes are TRBV18 and TRBJ1-1; D may be TRBD1 (5 bases). From germline, CDR1 is KGHSH and CDR2 LQKENI. This CDR3 is built from 13 residues. The germline V and J ends were trimmed by 5 bases and 2 bases, with 9 bases remaining between them. CDR3 loop: CASSADSNTEAFF. Here the CDR3 DNA reads TGTGCCAGCTCAGCTGACAGTAACACTGAAGCTTTCTTT.

The chain is built from TRBV5-1 and TRBJ2-1; 9 bases fit TRBD1. Trimming cost V 4 bases and J 6 bases; bases outside gene matches: 8. CDR3 size: 15 residues. CDR1 and CDR2 (germline): SGHRS, YFSETQ. The CDR3 loop is CASSPGDRDPNEQFF. DNA of the CDR3: TGCGCCAGCAGCCCCGGGGACAGGGACCCCAATGAGCAGTTCTTC.

This clone was seen more than once but under ten times. This rearrangement joins TRBV18 to TRBJ2-1, with D possibly being TRBD1 (5 bases). Trimming took off 5 bases at V and 4 bases at J, with 9 bases between the two ends. This CDR3 is 13 amino acids long. Germline loops: CDR1 KGHSH, CDR2 LQKENI. The CDR3 loop is CASSIDSYNEQFF. The CDR3, as DNA: TGTGCCAGCTCAATTGACAGTTACAATGAGCAGTTCTTC.

The chain links TRBV4-2 to TRBJ2-1, with TRBD2 identical over 11 bases. From germline, CDR1 is LGHNA and CDR2 YNFKEQ. V gave up 4 bases and J gave up 7 bases; unmatched junction bases: 6. This CDR3 has 15 amino acids. The CDR3 DNA is TGTGCCAGCAGCCGTAGTAGCGGGAGGGGGAATGAGCAGTTCTTC. Protein product: CASSRSSGRGNEQFF.

This clone was detected a few times. The chain recombines TRBV2 with TRBJ2-3; D might be TRBD1 (6 bases). The CDR3 extends over 12 amino acids. Trimming took 6 bases from V and 6 from J, leaving 10 bases between them. Germline CDR1 reads SNHLY; CDR2 reads FYNNEI. This CDR3 is CASRDRIDTQYF. The CDR3 DNA reads TGTGCCAGCAGAGACAGGATTGATACGCAGTATTTT.

The gene calls are TRBV29-1 and TRBJ2-3, with D possibly being TRBD1 (5 bases). V was shortened by 4 bases and J by 3 bases, with 14 bases between the two germline ends. Germline lookup yields CDR1 SQVTM and CDR2 ANQGSEA. CDR3 size: 14 residues. The CDR3 spells CSVGPRQFTDTQYF. In nucleotides, the CDR3 is TGCAGCGTTGGGCCCCGACAGTTTACAGATACGCAGTATTTT.